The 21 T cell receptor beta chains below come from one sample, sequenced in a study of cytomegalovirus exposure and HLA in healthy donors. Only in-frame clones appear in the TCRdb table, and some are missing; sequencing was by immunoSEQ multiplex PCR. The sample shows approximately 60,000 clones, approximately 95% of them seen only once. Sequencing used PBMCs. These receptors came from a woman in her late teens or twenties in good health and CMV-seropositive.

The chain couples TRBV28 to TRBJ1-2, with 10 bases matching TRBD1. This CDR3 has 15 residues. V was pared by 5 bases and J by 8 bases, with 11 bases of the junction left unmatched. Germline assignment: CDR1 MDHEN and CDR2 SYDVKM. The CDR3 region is CASSLSLGQGEGYTF. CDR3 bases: TGTGCCAGCAGTCTAAGCCTCGGACAGGGGGAAGGCTACACCTTC.

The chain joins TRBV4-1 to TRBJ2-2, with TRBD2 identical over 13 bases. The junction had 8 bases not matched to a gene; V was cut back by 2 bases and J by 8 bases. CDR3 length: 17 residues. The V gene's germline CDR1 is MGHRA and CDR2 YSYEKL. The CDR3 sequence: CASSQSGTSGVLGELFF. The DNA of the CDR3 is TGCGCCAGCAGCCAATCCGGGACTAGCGGGGTATTAGGGGAGCTGTTTTTT.

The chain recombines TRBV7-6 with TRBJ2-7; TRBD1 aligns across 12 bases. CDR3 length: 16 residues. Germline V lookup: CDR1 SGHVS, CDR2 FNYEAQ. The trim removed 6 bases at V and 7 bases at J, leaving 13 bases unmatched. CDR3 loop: CASRLTTGQGADEQYF. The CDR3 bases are TGTGCCAGCAGATTAACTACGGGACAGGGGGCAGATGAGCAGTACTTC.

The CDR3 bases are TGTGCCAGCAGCGTAGGCGGGAGGGCCGTCACCGGGGAGCTGTTTTTT. Translation: CASSVGGRAVTGELFF. J is TRBJ2-2 and V is TRBV9; 9 nucleotides line up with TRBD2. Trimming at V came to 0 bases and at J to 4 bases, leaving 4 bases not matched to a gene. Germline loops: CDR1 SGDLS, CDR2 YYNGEE. The CDR3 extends over 16 amino acids.

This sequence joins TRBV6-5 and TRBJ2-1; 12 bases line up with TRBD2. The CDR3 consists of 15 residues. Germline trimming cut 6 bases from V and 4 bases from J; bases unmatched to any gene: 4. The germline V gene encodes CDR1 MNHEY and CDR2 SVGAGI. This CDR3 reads CASSRGLAGYNEQFF. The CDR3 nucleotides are TGTGCCAGCAGCCGTGGACTAGCGGGGTACAATGAGCAGTTCTTC.

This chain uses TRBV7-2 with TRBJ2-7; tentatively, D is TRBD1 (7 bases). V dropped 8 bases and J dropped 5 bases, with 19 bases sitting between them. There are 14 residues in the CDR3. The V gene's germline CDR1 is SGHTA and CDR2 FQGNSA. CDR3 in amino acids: CASGGTVNFDEQYF. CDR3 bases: TGTGCCAGCGGGGGGACAGTTAATTTCGACGAGCAGTACTTC.

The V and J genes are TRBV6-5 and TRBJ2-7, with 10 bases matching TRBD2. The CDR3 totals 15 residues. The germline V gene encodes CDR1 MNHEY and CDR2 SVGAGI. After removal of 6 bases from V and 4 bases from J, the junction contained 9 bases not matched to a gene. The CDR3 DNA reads TGTGCCAGCAGGTATCTAGCGGGGGCATTTTACGAGCAGTACTTC. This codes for CASRYLAGAFYEQYF.

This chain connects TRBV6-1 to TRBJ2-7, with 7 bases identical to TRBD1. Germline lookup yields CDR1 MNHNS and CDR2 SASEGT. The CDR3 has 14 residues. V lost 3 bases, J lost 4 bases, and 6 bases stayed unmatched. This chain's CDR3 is CASSDNRGNYEQYF. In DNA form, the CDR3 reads TGTGCCAGCAGTGACAACAGGGGTAATTACGAGCAGTACTTC.

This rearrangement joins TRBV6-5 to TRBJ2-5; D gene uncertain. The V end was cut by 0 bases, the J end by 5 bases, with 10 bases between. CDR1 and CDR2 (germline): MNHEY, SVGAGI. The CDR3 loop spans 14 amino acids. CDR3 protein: CASSYSDSLETQYF. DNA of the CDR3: TGTGCCAGCAGTTACTCCGATAGCCTGGAGACCCAGTACTTC.

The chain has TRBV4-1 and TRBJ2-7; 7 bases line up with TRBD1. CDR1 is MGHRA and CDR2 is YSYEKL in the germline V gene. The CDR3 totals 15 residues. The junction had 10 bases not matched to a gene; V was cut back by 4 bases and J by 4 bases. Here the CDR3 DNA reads TGCGCCAGCAGCCCACCGGGACAGAAAGTGTACGAGCAGTACTTC. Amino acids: CASSPPGQKVYEQYF.

The CDR3 loop reads CASSRQISSYEQYF. CDR3 sequence (DNA): TGTGCCAGCAGTCGACAGATCAGCTCCTACGAGCAGTACTTC. The chain carries TRBV2 and TRBJ2-7, with D perhaps matching TRBD1 (5 bases). CDR3 length: 14 amino acids. CDR1 is SNHLY, CDR2 FYNNEI, per germline. V shed 5 bases and J shed 0 bases, with 11 bases lying between them.

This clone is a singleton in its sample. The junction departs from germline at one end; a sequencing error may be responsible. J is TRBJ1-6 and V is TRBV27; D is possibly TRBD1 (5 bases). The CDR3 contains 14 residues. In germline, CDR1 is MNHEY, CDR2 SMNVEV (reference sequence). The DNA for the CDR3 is TGTGCCAGCAGTTTCGGCAGGGTTGGATCACTCCTCCACTTT. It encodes CASSFGRVGSLLHF.

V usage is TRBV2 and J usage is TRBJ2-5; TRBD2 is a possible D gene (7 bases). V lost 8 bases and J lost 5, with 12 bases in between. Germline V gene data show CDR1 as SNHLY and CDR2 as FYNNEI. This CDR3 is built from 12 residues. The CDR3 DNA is TGTGCCAGCGGGGGGGCAGGGGAGACCCAGTACTTC. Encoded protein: CASGGAGETQYF.

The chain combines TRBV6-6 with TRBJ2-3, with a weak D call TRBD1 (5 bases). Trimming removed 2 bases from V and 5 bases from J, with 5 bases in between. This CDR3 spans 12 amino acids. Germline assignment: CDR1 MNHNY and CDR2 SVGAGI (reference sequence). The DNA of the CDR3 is TGTGCCAGCAGTTACAGGGGAGATACGCAGTATTTT. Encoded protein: CASSYRGDTQYF.

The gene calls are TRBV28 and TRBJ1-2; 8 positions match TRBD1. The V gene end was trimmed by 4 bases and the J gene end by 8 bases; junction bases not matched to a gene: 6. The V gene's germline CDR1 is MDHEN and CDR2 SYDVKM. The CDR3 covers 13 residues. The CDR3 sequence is CASSSQGDLGYTF. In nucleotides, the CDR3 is TGTGCCAGCAGTTCACAGGGGGATTTAGGCTACACCTTC.

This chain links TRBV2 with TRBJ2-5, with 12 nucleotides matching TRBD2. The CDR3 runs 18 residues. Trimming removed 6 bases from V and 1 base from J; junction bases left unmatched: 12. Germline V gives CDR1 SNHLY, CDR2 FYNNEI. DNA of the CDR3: TGTGCCAGCAGCTTATCTACCGGGACTAGCGGGCTCCAAGAGACCCAGTACTTC. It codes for CASSLSTGTSGLQETQYF.

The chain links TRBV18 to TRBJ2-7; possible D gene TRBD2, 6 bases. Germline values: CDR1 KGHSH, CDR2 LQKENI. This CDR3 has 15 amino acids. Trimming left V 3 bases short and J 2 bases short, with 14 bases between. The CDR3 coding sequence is TGTGCCAGCTCACCTCGGGACTCCCGTGCCTACGAGCAGTACTTC. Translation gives CASSPRDSRAYEQYF.

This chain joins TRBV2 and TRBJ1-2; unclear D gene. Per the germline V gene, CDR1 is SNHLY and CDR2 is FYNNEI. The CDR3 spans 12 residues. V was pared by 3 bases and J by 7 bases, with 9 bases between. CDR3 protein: CASSEGQFGYTF. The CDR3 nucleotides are TGTGCCAGCAGTGAGGGCCAGTTTGGCTACACCTTC.

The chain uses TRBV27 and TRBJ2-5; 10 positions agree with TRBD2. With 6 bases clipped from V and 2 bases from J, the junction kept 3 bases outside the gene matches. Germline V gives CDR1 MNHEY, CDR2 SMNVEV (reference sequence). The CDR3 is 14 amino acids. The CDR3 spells CASRGAGGQETQYF. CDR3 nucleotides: TGTGCCAGCAGGGGAGCGGGGGGGCAAGAGACCCAGTACTTC.

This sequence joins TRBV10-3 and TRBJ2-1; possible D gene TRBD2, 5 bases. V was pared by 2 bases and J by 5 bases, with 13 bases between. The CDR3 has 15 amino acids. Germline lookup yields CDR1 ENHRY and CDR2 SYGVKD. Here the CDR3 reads CAISERLATNNEQFF. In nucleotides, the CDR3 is TGTGCCATCAGTGAGAGGTTAGCGACTAACAATGAGCAGTTCTTC.

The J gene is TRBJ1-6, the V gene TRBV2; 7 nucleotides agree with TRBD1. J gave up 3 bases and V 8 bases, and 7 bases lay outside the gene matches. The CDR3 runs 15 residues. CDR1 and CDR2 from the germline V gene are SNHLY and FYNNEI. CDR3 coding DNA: TGTGCCAGCGCGCAGACAGGGAACTATAATTCACCCCTCCACTTT. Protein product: CASAQTGNYNSPLHF.